This TCR beta chain was observed in a study of blood T cell repertoires in COVID-19. Study in general: Sources were T cells, B-cell-depleted T cells, or PBMCs; the material itself was cDNA or gDNA.

This table comes from immunoSEQ multiplex PCR, and its TCRdb copy is limited to in-frame clones, with some not included. Of about 270,000 clones in the sample, over 75% are singletons; the top ten hold about 9.3%. Germline V gene sequence: CDR1 SGDLS, CDR2 YYNGEE. Trimming took off 4 bases at V and 2 bases at J, with 9 bases between the two ends. This CDR3 has 13 amino acids. Participant-reported clinical history was the basis for cohort assignment. This chain joins TRBV9 and TRBJ1-1; maybe TRBD1 (5 bases). Material for sequencing was PBMCs or T cells enriched from blood (not recorded which). This TCR came from a woman in her fifties or sixties with acute COVID-19. CDR3 in amino acids: CASSKTGNTEAFF. In nucleotides, the CDR3 is TGTGCCAGCAGCAAAACAGGCAACACTGAAGCTTTCTTT.